This T cell receptor (beta chain) came from a study of graft-versus-host responses after intestinal transplantation (dated by TCRdb to the early 2020s). Concerning the study at large: Multivisceral, liver-intestinal, or isolated intestinal transplants were received by the recipients. Every recipient was given anti-thymocyte globulin induction, followed by about 3 years of maintenance tacrolimus and steroids. After intestinal transplantation, graft-versus-host and host-versus-graft alloreactive T cell clones were followed in the graft, circulation and bone marrow using bulk TCR-beta CDR3 sequencing. To identify alloreactive clones, pre-transplant mixed lymphocyte reaction products were sequenced and then compared with unstimulated pre-transplant donor and recipient T cells. The cohort enrolled some 25 intestinal transplant recipients including one retransplant, and a few patients lacking pretransplant specimens were excluded. Donor T cell macrochimerism was defined as a peak of at least 4% donor T cells among recipient peripheral blood mononuclear cells. Rather than being sequenced by the commercial service, samples from three later patients were sequenced in-house on an Illumina MiSeq and processed with MiXCR. The investigation overall reported the following: GvH clones turned up in recipient bone marrow, with some appearing earlier in ileal mucosa or blood, a pattern consistent with an intestinal mucosal origin. High GvH to HvG T cell clonal ratios were observed in the allografts of patients with donor T cell macrochimerism. Peak levels of circulating GvH clones were associated with declines in HvG clones early after transplant. The relatively low number and heterogeneity of intestinal transplant patients limited the conclusions.

Intraepithelial and lamina propria lymphocytes were isolated from graft specimens using dithiothreitol, EDTA incubations and collagenase D digestion. Bulk TCR-beta sequencing was performed on serial intestinal graft biopsy specimens collected as late as 600 days after transplant. CDR1 SGHNT and CDR2 YYREEE were looked up in the germline V gene (reference sequence). Counted from cysteine to phenylalanine, this CDR3 has 12 amino acids. Just CDR3 DNA is preserved here, 36 bases in frame from base 1. In the case of this clone: Its antigen remains unidentified. Base quality data are lacking; no much larger clone is found one base away.

Receptors were amplified or captured by the immunoSEQ multiplex PCR assay. High-throughput TCR-beta CDR3 sequencing of genomic DNA from most patients was performed by Adaptive Biotechnologies. Regarding the original processing steps: Adaptive's ImmunoSEQ software was the source of the TCR sequencing data for 18 patients, while a few other patients were processed with MiXCR and VDJtools. CDR3 nucleotide sequences shared between donor and recipient were removed because the origin of such sequences could not be assigned. Alloreactive clones required at least 2-fold expansion over unstimulated cells and minimum CFSE-low frequency of 0.002% (template counts) or 0.001% (read counts). Mappable clones were those detected in sequenced pre-transplant spleen, lymph node, or MLR CFSE-low populations of the donor or recipient. Cumulative frequency of alloreactive clones was calculated as a percentage of all sequences weighted by copy number. In its TCRdb copy, this immuneACCESS table keeps in-frame sequences only and misses some clones. Where compared with another copy, unresolved V genes explain less than half of these, and the others have no known cause. V and J calls and clone size come straight from that table; D and trimming were deduced from the DNA. Counted in this sample were 15,000 to 20,000 clones; roughly three quarters of them appeared once. In total, the top ten clones hold approximately 7.9% of the sample.

The TCR was taken from a human patient who received an intestinal transplant, so some T cells may come from the graft donor. The chain is made from TRBV5-4 and TRBJ2-5; TRBD2 agrees with 7 junctional bases. The J call may be in error: the DNA end matches TRBJ2-7 better. The source was ileum tissue, collected approximately 20 days after intestinal transplant. For the CDR3, the sequence is CASSYGLGEQYF. Here is the DNA: TGTGCCAGCAGCTATGGACTAGGCGAGCAGTACTTC.